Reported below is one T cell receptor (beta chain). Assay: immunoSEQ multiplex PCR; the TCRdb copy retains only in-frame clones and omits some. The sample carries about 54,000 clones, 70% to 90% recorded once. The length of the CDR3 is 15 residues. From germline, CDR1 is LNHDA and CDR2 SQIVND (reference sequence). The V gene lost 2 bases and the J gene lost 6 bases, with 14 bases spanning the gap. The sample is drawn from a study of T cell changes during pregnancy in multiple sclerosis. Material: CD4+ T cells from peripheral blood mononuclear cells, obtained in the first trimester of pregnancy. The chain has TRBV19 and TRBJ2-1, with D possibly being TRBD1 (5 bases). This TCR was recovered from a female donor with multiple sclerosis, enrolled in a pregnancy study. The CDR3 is CASSISWGPSNEQFF. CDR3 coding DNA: TGTGCCAGTAGTATAAGCTGGGGCCCTTCCAATGAGCAGTTCTTC.